This is a list of T cell receptor beta chains from one sample in a study of OX40 agonist ivuxolimab in advanced cancers. Data came from immunoSEQ multiplex PCR; TCRdb stores just in-frame clones and leaves some out. The sample shows about 70,000 clones, around 90% of them seen only once. This material consisted of CD4+ or CD8+ T cells sorted from blood, taken in a trial of the OX40 agonist ivuxolimab. The source of these receptors is an adult with an advanced solid tumor such as melanoma, head and neck, liver or kidney cancer. The CDR3 runs from the conserved cysteine through the conserved F or W. Each record gives: V gene, clone size, D gene, J gene, CDR3 DNA, CDR3 protein. D genes are given only for firm matches. Rows give clone size only sometimes, using once, few, many, or a class for an expanded clone.

TRBV6-1	-	-	TRBJ1-4	TGTGCCAGCAGTGAAGGTTCGGCAGGCCAAACAACTAATGAAAAACTGTTTTTT	CASSEGSAGQTTNEKLFF
TRBV11-3	-	-	TRBJ1-1	TGTGCCAGCAGCTCTTCTAGACGGGGGGACACTGAAGCTTTCTTT	CASSSSRRGDTEAFF
TRBV19	-	-	TRBJ1-3	TGTGCCAGTAGTATAGCGTCTTCGAGAAACACCATATATTTT	CASSIASSRNTIYF
TRBV10-2	few	-	TRBJ1-1	TGCGCCAGCAGTGACACGGGCAGTAACACTGAAGCTTTCTTT	CASSDTGSNTEAFF
TRBV15	-	-	TRBJ1-4	TGTGCCACCAGCAGAGAATATGGAACACCTGATGAAAAACTGTTTTTT	CATSREYGTPDEKLFF
TRBV28	-	TRBD2	TRBJ2-2	TGTGCCAGCAGTTTAGGGCTAGCGGAAAACACCGGGGAGCTGTTTTTT	CASSLGLAENTGELFF
TRBV5-1	-	-	TRBJ1-3	TGCGCCAGCAGCGTACAGGGTAGGGGCTCTGGAAACACCATATATTTT	CASSVQGRGSGNTIYF
TRBV2	-	-	TRBJ2-2	TGTGCCAGCAGGGCGGGGTTCACCGGGGAGCTGTTTTTT	CASRAGFTGELFF
TRBV7-2	-	TRBD2	TRBJ2-1	TGTGCCAGCAGCTTAGTTAGCGGGGGGGGCCACAATGAGCAGTTCTTC	CASSLVSGGGHNEQFF
TRBV28	-	-	TRBJ2-7	TGTGCCAGCAGCCAGGGCCAATACGAGCAGTACTTC	CASSQGQYEQYF
TRBV2	-	-	TRBJ1-1	TGTGCCAGCAGGGTTTTGAACACTGAAGCTTTCTTT	CASRVLNTEAFF
TRBV6-6	-	TRBD2	TRBJ2-1	TGTGCCAGCAGTCCCTCTAGCGGCAATGAGCAGTTCTTC	CASSPSSGNEQFF
TRBV19	-	-	TRBJ1-2	TGTGCCAGTAGTATAGAGGGGGAATCTGGCTACACCTTC	CASSIEGESGYTF
TRBV2	-	-	TRBJ2-7	TGTGCCGGCGGGGCGGCTCCCTACGAGCAGTACTTC	CAGGAAPYEQYF
TRBV6-5	-	TRBD1	TRBJ1-3	TGTGCCAGCAGCCTGGGGACAGCGCCTGGAAACACCATATATTTT	CASSLGTAPGNTIYF
TRBV19	once	-	TRBJ2-1	TGTGCCAGTAGTCAACGGGAGAGGGATGAGCAGTTCTTC	CASSQRERDEQFF
TRBV7-9	-	-	TRBJ2-5	TGTGCCAGCAGCCCCTTGGCGGGACAGCAAGAGACCCAGTACTTC	CASSPLAGQQETQYF
TRBV2	-	-	TRBJ2-5	TGTGCCAGCAGTGACAGGGCAGCACAAGAGACCCAGTACTTC	CASSDRAAQETQYF
TRBV6-5	-	-	TRBJ2-7	TGTGCCAGCAGTTCCTACCACGAGCAGTACTTC	CASSSYHEQYF
TRBV6-1	-	-	TRBJ1-6	TGTGCCAGCAGTGAATGGACACCTTATAATTCACCCCTCCACTTT	CASSEWTPYNSPLHF
TRBV19	-	-	TRBJ2-7	TGTGCCAGTAGTATCCGGCGCGTCAGTAGCACCTACGAGCAGTACTTC	CASSIRRVSSTYEQYF
TRBV18	-	TRBD2	TRBJ2-7	TGTGCCAGACCGGGACTAGCGGGGGGGACCTCCTACGAGCAGTACTTC	CARPGLAGGTSYEQYF
TRBV2	-	-	TRBJ2-2	TGTGCCAGCAGGGGGGGACAGTCGAACACCGGGGAGCTGTTTTTT	CASRGGQSNTGELFF
TRBV4-1	-	-	TRBJ1-2	TGCGCCAGCAGCCAAGTGGGGTATGGCTACACCTTC	CASSQVGYGYTF
TRBV4-1	-	-	TRBJ1-2	TGCGCCAGCAGCCAAGATAGGTTGGAGGGCTACACCTTC	CASSQDRLEGYTF
TRBV29-1	-	-	TRBJ2-7	TGCAGCGTTGGTACACGGCAGGGTCCCTACGAGCAGTACTTC	CSVGTRQGPYEQYF
TRBV28	-	TRBD2	TRBJ2-1	TGTGCCAGCAGCCCAGCGGCGGGGGGGGGACCCAATGAGCAGTTCTTC	CASSPAAGGGPNEQFF
TRBV6-6	-	-	TRBJ1-3	TGTGCCAGCAGTTACCCAGGCCGAGGTGGAAACACCATATATTTT	CASSYPGRGGNTIYF
TRBV5-1	-	-	TRBJ1-2	TGCGCCAGCAGTACCGGACAAACCTATGGCTACACCTTC	CASSTGQTYGYTF
TRBV14	-	-	TRBJ1-1	TGTGCCAGCAGCCAGCTGGAGCCCAACACTGAAGCTTTCTTT	CASSQLEPNTEAFF
TRBV5-1	-	-	TRBJ1-5	TGCGCCAGCAGCTTGGATCGCAATCAGCCCCAGCATTTT	CASSLDRNQPQHF
TRBV9	-	-	TRBJ2-2	TGTGCCAGCAGCGTAGATCTACTGGGGGGCACCGGGGAGCTGTTTTTT	CASSVDLLGGTGELFF
TRBV18	-	TRBD1	TRBJ2-5	TGTGCCAGCTCAGGGACAGTCCAAGAGACCCAGTACTTC	CASSGTVQETQYF
TRBV29-1	-	TRBD2	TRBJ2-1	TGCAGCGTTGACCGAGAGGGACTAACGTTCTTC	CSVDREGLTFF
TRBV6-1	-	-	TRBJ1-3	TGTGCCAGCAGTGAATTGTCCTCTGGAAACACCATATATTTT	CASSELSSGNTIYF
TRBV7-8	-	-	TRBJ1-1	TGTGCCAGCAGTCATCCGGGACGGACTGAAGCTTTCTTT	CASSHPGRTEAFF
TRBV4-1	-	-	TRBJ1-1	TGCGCCAGCAGCCAACTGCACCTATCTGAAGCTTTCTTT	CASSQLHLSEAFF